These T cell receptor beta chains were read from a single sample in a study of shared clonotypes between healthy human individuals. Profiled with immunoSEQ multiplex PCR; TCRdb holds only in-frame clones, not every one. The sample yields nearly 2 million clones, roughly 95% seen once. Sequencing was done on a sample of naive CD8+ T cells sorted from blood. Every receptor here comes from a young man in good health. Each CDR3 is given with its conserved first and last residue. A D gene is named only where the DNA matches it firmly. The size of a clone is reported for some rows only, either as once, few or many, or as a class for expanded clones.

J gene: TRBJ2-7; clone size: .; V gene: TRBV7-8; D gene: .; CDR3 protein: CASSLATTYEQYF; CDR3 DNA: TGTGCCAGCAGCTTAGCGACGACCTACGAGCAGTACTTC
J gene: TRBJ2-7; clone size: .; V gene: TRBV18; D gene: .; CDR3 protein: CASSPYPDSYEQYF; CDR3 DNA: TGTGCCAGCTCACCATATCCGGACTCCTACGAGCAGTACTTC
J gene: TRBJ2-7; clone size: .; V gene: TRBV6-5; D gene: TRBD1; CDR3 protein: CASSYGQALEQYF; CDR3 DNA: TGTGCCAGCAGTTACGGACAGGCCCTCGAGCAGTACTTC
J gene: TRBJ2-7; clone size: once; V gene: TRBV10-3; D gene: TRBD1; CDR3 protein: CAISEPDRGVDEQYF; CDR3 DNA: TGTGCCATCAGTGAACCGGACAGGGGAGTCGACGAGCAGTACTTC
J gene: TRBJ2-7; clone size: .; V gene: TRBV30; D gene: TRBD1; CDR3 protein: CAGTGAYEQYF; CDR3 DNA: TGTGCCGGTACAGGGGCCTACGAGCAGTACTTC
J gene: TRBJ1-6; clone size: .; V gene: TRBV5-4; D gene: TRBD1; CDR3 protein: CASSLDRGTSPLHF; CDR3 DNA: TGTGCCAGCAGCTTGGACAGGGGGACTTCACCCCTCCACTTT
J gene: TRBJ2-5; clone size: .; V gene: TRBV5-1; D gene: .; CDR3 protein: CASSSVPEETQYF; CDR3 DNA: TGCGCCAGCAGCTCCGTGCCGGAAGAGACCCAGTACTTC
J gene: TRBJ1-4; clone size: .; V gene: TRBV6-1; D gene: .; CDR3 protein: CASSEIGATNEKLFF; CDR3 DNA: TGTGCCAGCAGTGAGATTGGGGCAACTAATGAAAAACTGTTTTTT
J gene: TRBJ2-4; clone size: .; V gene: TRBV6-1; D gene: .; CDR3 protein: CATQQNYKNIQYF; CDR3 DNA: TGTGCCACCCAACAGAACTACAAAAACATTCAGTACTTC
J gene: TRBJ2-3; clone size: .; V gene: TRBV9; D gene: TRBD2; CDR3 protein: CASSVPSGGAVTDTQYF; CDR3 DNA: TGTGCCAGCAGCGTCCCTAGCGGGGGGGCAGTCACAGATACGCAGTATTTT
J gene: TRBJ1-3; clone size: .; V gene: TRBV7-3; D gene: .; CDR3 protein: CASSLNGDSGNTIYF; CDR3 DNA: TGTGCCAGCAGCTTAAATGGCGACTCTGGAAACACCATATATTTT
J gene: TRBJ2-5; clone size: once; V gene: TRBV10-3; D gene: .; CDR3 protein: CAIRDNLSRETQYF; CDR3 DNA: TGTGCCATCAGGGATAACTTGAGTCGAGAGACCCAGTACTTC
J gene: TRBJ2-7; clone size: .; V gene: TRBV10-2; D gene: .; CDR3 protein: CASSLLGYYEQYF; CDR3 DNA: TGCGCCAGCAGTTTACTAGGGTACTACGAGCAGTACTTC
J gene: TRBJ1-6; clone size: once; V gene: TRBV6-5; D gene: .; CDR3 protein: CASSPTSSYNSPLHF; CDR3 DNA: TGTGCCAGCAGTCCGACGAGCTCCTATAATTCACCCCTCCACTTT
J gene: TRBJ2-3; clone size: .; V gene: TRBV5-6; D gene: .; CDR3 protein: CASSETVGTDTQYF; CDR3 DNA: TGTGCCAGCAGCGAGACCGTGGGCACAGATACGCAGTATTTT
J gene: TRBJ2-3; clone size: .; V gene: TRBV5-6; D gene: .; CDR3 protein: CASTTVWGRSTDTQYF; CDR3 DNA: TGTGCCAGCACCACAGTCTGGGGGCGTAGCACAGATACGCAGTATTTT
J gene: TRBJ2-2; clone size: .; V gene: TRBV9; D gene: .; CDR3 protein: CASSVGSTELFF; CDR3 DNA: TGTGCCAGCAGCGTAGGGTCTACGGAGCTGTTTTTT
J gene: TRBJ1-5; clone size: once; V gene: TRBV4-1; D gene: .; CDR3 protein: CASSQVKAGNQPQHF; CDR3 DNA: TGCGCCAGCAGCCAAGTCAAGGCAGGGAATCAGCCCCAGCATTTT
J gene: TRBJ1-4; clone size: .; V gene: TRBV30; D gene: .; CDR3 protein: CAWRLWDGNEKLFF; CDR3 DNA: TGTGCCTGGAGACTATGGGACGGTAATGAAAAACTGTTTTTT
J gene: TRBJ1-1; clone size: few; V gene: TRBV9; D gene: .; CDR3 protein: CASSVGAGTEAFF; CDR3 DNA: TGTGCCAGCAGCGTAGGGGCAGGAACTGAAGCTTTCTTT
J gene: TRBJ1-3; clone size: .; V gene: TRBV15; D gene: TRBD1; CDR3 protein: CATSILRGTANSGNTIYF; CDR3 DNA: TGTGCCACCAGCATCCTACGCGGGACAGCCAACTCTGGAAACACCATATATTTT
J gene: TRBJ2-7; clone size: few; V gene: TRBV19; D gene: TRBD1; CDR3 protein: CASSPAGQGREQYF; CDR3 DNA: TGTGCCAGTAGTCCTGCCGGACAGGGACGCGAGCAGTACTTC
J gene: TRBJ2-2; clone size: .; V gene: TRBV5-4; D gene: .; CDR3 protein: CASSLGGPGELFF; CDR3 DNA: TGTGCCAGCAGCTTGGGTGGGCCCGGGGAGCTGTTTTTT
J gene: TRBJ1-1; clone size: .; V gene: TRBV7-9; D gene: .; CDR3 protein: CASRGNTEAFF; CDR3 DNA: TGTGCCAGCAGAGGAAACACTGAAGCTTTCTTT
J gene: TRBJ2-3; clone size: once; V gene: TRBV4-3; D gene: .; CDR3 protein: CASSQDPTGYYTDTQYF; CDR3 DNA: TGCGCCAGCAGCCAAGATCCCACTGGATACTACACAGATACGCAGTATTTT
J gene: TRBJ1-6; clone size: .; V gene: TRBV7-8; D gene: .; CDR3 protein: CASRSEQSSYNSPLHF; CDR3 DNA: TGTGCCAGCCGGAGCGAGCAGAGCTCCTATAATTCACCCCTCCACTTT
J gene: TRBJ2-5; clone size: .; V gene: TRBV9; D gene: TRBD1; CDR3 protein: CASSDGQGTETQYF; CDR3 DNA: TGTGCCAGCAGTGACGGACAGGGCACCGAGACCCAGTACTTC
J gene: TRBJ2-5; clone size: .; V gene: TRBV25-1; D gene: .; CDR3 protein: CASSLGAGVWETQYF; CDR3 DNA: TGTGCCAGCAGCCTTGGGGCAGGGGTATGGGAGACCCAGTACTTC
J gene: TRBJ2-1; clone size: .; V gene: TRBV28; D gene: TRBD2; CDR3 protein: CATERLAGNNEQFF; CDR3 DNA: TGTGCCACCGAGAGACTAGCGGGAAACAATGAGCAGTTCTTC
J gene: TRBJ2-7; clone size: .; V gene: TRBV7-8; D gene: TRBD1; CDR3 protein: CASSSDRGPYEQYF; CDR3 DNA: TGTGCCAGCAGCTCGGACAGGGGGCCCTACGAGCAGTACTTC
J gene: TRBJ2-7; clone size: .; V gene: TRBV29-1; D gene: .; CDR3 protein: CSVRSGAGYEQYF; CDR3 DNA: TGCAGCGTTAGGTCGGGGGCGGGATACGAGCAGTACTTC
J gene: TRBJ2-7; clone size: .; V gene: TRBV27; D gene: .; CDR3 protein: CASSLILQGGEQYF; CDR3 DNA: TGTGCCAGCAGTTTAATCCTACAGGGTGGCGAGCAGTACTTC
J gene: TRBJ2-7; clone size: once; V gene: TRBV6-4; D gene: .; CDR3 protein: CASSDISGVSYEQYF; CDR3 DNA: TGTGCCAGCAGTGACATTTCGGGAGTGTCCTACGAGCAGTACTTC
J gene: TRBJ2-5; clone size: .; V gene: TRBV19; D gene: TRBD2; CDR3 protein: CASSSTSGLRVVRETQYF; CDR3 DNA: TGTGCCAGTAGTTCCACTAGCGGCCTTAGGGTCGTGAGAGAGACCCAGTACTTC
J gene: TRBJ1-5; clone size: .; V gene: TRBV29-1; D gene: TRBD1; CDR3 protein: CSVGGTGDQPQHF; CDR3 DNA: TGCAGCGTTGGCGGGACAGGGGATCAGCCCCAGCATTTT
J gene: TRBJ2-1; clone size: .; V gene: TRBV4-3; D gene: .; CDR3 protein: CASSLPPRPTYNEQFF; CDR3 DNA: TGCGCCAGCAGCCTGCCCCCTAGGCCAACCTACAATGAGCAGTTCTTC
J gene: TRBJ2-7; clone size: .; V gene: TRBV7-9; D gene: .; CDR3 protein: CASSFGSTYEQYF; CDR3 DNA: TGTGCCAGCAGCTTTGGCAGTACCTACGAGCAGTACTTC
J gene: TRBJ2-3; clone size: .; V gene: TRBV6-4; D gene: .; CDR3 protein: CASSEGLWADTDTQYF; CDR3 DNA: TGTGCCAGCAGTGAGGGGCTCTGGGCCGACACAGATACGCAGTATTTT
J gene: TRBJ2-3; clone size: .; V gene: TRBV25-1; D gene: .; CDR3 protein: CASSEYTDTQYF; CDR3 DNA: TGTGCCAGCAGTGAATATACCGATACGCAGTATTTT
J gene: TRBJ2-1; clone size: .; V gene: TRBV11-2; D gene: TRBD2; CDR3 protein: CASSSGLAGYNEQFF; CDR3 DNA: TGTGCCAGCAGCTCCGGACTAGCGGGGTACAATGAGCAGTTCTTC
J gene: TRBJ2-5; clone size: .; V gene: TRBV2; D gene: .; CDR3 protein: CASSELVEETQYF; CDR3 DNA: TGTGCCAGCAGTGAACTAGTGGAGGAGACCCAGTACTTC
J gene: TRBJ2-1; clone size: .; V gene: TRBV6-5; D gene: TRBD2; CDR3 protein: CASSLGGDPYNEQFF; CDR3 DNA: TGTGCCAGCAGCCTCGGGGGGGACCCCTACAATGAGCAGTTCTTC